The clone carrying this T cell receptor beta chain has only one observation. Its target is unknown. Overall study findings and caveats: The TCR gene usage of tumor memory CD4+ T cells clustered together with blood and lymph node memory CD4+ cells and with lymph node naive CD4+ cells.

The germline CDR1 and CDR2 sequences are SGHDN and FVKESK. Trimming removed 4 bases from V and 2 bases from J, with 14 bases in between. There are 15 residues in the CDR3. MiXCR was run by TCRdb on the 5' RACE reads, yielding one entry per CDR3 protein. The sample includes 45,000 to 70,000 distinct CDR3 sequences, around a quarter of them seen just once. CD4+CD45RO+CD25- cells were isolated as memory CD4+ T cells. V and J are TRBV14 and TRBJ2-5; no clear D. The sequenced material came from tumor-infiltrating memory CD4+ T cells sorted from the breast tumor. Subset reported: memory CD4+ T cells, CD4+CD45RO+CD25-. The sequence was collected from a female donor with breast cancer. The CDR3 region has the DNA TGTGCCAGCAGCCGGCGCCGAGAAATTCAAGAGACCCAGTACTTC. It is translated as CASSRRREIQETQYF.